Presented here are 27 T cell receptor beta chains from one specimen sequenced in a study of T cell repertoires in cytomegalovirus infection. TCRdb independently ran MiXCR on the reads; one entry per CDR3 protein. The sample has about 230,000 distinct CDR3 sequences; roughly 22% are singletons. The sequenced sample consisted of CD8+ T cells from PBMCs. These receptors all come from a human donor in good health (CMV status not recorded). Some clones in this sample may be carry-over from other donors' samples.

On this clonotype itself: Relative to the germline gene, one junction end is altered; a read error may explain this. The chain uses TRBV4-1 and TRBJ2-7; tentative D call: TRBD2 (6 bases). CDR1 is MGHRA, CDR2 YSYEKL, per germline. The CDR3 consists of 11 residues. The CDR3 nucleotides are TGCGCCAGCAGCCAGGACTACGAGCGGTACTTC. Amino acids: CASSQDYERYF.

This clonotype was counted between two and nine times. The genes are TRBV20-1 and TRBJ2-2; D gene ambiguous. V shed 5 bases and J shed 2 bases, with 9 bases lying between them. CDR1 and CDR2 (germline): DFQATT, SNEGSKA (reference sequence). The CDR3 totals 13 residues. This chain's CDR3 is CSAVLRNTGELFF. CDR3 nucleotides: TGCAGTGCTGTCCTGAGAAACACCGGGGAGCTGTTTTTT.

The chain combines TRBV2 with TRBJ1-1, with a weak D call TRBD1 (6 bases). Germline CDR1 SNHLY, CDR2 FYNNEI. The germline V and J ends were trimmed by 6 bases and 0 bases, with 11 bases remaining between them. CDR3 length: 14 amino acids. The CDR3 is CASSRDKVNTEAFF. In nucleotides, the CDR3 is TGTGCCAGCAGCAGGGACAAAGTGAACACTGAAGCTTTCTTT.

The J gene is TRBJ2-7, the V gene TRBV7-9; 13 bases line up with TRBD2. The germline CDR1 and CDR2 sequences are SEHNR and FQNEAQ (reference sequence). Trimming cost V 5 bases and J 1 base; bases outside gene matches: 5. The CDR3 extends over 16 amino acids. Here the CDR3 DNA reads TGTGCCAGCAGCCTGGGACTAGCGGGGAGTTCCTACGAGCAGTACTTC. Protein sequence: CASSLGLAGSSYEQYF.

The chain joins TRBV7-2 to TRBJ2-3; D is unclear. Germline V gives CDR1 SGHTA, CDR2 FQGNSA. Trimming cost V 5 bases and J 2 bases, with 11 bases left between them. This CDR3 has 14 residues. In DNA form, the CDR3 reads TGTGCCAGCAGCGTGGGGTCCTCCACAGATACGCAGTATTTT. Its protein product is CASSVGSSTDTQYF.

The V gene is TRBV27, the J gene TRBJ2-3, with D possibly being TRBD1 (5 bases). Germline V lookup: CDR1 MNHEY, CDR2 SMNVEV (reference sequence). The CDR3 totals 15 residues. Between the trimmed V and J ends, which lost 0 bases and 4 bases, there was a span of 11 bases. This CDR3 is CASSLSGARPDTQYF. CDR3 bases: TGTGCCAGCAGTTTATCAGGGGCGCGCCCAGATACGCAGTATTTT.

On this clonotype itself: The junction shows a germline mismatch at one end, possibly a read error. This CDR3 is CACSFTPSRGANEQFF. The CDR3 nucleotides are TGTGCCTGCAGTTTCACACCGTCACGAGGGGCGAATGAGCAGTTCTTC. V is TRBV28 and J is TRBJ2-1; D may match TRBD1 or TRBD2 (5 bases each). Germline values: CDR1 MDHEN, CDR2 SYDVKM. The CDR3 is 16 amino acids. The full variable domain, completed using reference TRBV28 and TRBJ2-1, is DVKVTQSSRYLVKRTGEKVFLECVQDMDHENMFWYRQDPGLGLRLIYFSYDVKMKEKGDIPEGYSVSREKKERFSLILESASTNQTSMYLCACSFTPSRGANEQFFGPGTRLTVL.

J is TRBJ1-1 and V is TRBV19; TRBD1 might be the D (5 bases). Germline-derived CDR1 and CDR2 are LNHDA and SQIVND (reference sequence). The CDR3 contains 14 residues. The V gene lost 8 bases and the J gene lost 6 bases, with 19 bases spanning the gap. CDR3 amino acids: CASSPGPWGAEAFF. CDR3 coding DNA: TGTGCCAGTTCGCCGGGCCCGTGGGGCGCTGAAGCTTTCTTT.

This clonotype showed up many times. The chain recombines TRBV7-9 with TRBJ2-7; 8 bases fit TRBD1. Germline values: CDR1 SEHNR, CDR2 FQNEAQ (reference sequence). Trimming at V came to 5 bases and at J to 0 bases, leaving 6 bases not matched to a gene. The CDR3 contains 15 residues. CDR3 sequence reads: CASSHRDRPSYEQYF. CDR3 nucleotides: TGTGCCAGCAGCCACCGGGACAGGCCCTCCTACGAGCAGTACTTC.

This clonotype was observed at least ten times. The chain is built from TRBV7-9 and TRBJ2-5; the D is unclear. Per the germline V gene, CDR1 is SEHNR and CDR2 is FQNEAQ (reference sequence). With 1 base removed from V and 3 bases from J, the gap between germline ends came to 6 bases. The CDR3 spans 13 residues. For the CDR3, the DNA is TGTGCCAGCAGCTTAGTCGGTGAAGAGACCCAGTACTTC. Its translation: CASSLVGEETQYF.

The sample holds a few counts of this clonotype. V gene TRBV20-1 combines with J gene TRBJ2-1; no clear D. Germline V gives CDR1 DFQATT, CDR2 SNEGSKA (reference sequence). V gave up 6 bases and J gave up 5 bases, with 11 bases separating them. The CDR3 contains 12 residues. The CDR3 DNA follows: TGCAGTGCCTGGGTGCGTGACAATGAGCAGTTCTTC. It specifies CSAWVRDNEQFF.

This clonotype was seen at least ten times. V and J are TRBV7-2 and TRBJ2-7; no definite D call. CDR3 size: 13 residues. V lost 5 bases, J lost 5 bases, and 13 bases lay in between. Germline-derived CDR1 and CDR2 are SGHTA and FQGNSA. Here the CDR3 reads CASSPWAPDEQYF. The CDR3 region has the DNA TGTGCCAGCAGCCCCTGGGCGCCGGACGAGCAGTACTTC.

This clonotype came up many times. V is TRBV7-6 and J is TRBJ1-1; 10 bases agree with TRBD1. Germline V gene sequence: CDR1 SGHVS, CDR2 FNYEAQ. The ends lost 6 bases at V and 7 bases at J; junction bases unmatched: 5. The CDR3 contains 13 residues. The CDR3 loop is CASRPGQGHEAFF. The DNA of the CDR3 is TGTGCCAGCAGACCGGGACAGGGGCATGAAGCTTTCTTT.

The V call is TRBV6-2 or TRBV6-3, the J call TRBJ2-1; no clear D gene. Trimming removed 6 bases at V and 0 bases at J, with 12 bases between. Germline V gives CDR1 MNHEY, CDR2 SVGEGT. CDR3 length equals 15 residues. The CDR3 reads CASRLILSSYNEQFF. Here the CDR3 DNA reads TGTGCCAGCAGGCTCATTTTGAGCTCCTACAATGAGCAGTTCTTC.

This clonotype was counted a few times. V usage is TRBV27 and J usage is TRBJ2-1; 12 bases are a match to TRBD2. The CDR3 is 14 amino acids. J was trimmed by 8 bases and V by 6 bases; bases with no gene match: 5. Germline CDR1 MNHEY, CDR2 SMNVEV (reference sequence). Here the CDR3 reads CASSGLAGLDEQFF. The CDR3, as DNA: TGTGCCAGCAGCGGACTAGCGGGGTTGGATGAGCAGTTCTTC.

This clonotype was counted ten times or more. The chain is built from TRBV7-9 and TRBJ2-7, with D tentatively TRBD1 (5 bases). CDR1 is SEHNR and CDR2 is FQNEAQ in the germline V gene (reference sequence). The CDR3 covers 13 residues. V was shortened by 1 base and J by 5 bases, with 9 bases between the two germline ends. This CDR3 reads CASSLVTGNEQYF. CDR3 sequence (DNA): TGTGCCAGCAGCTTAGTAACAGGAAACGAGCAGTACTTC.

This clonotype was seen many times. The V and J genes are TRBV28 and TRBJ2-5, with D unclear. This CDR3 comprises 14 residues. The V end was cut by 5 bases, the J end by 0 bases, with 10 bases between. Germline V gene sequence: CDR1 MDHEN, CDR2 SYDVKM. The CDR3 DNA reads TGTGCCAGCAGTCCAACATGGAACCAAGAGACCCAGTACTTC. It yields the protein CASSPTWNQETQYF.

The V call is TRBV28, the J call TRBJ2-2, with D perhaps matching TRBD1 or TRBD2 (5 bases each). V was shortened by 8 bases and J by 0 bases, with 13 bases between the two germline ends. The CDR3 extends over 15 amino acids. Germline values: CDR1 MDHEN, CDR2 SYDVKM. This CDR3 reads CASAVRGPNTGELFF. Written as DNA, the CDR3 is TGTGCCAGCGCGGTCCGGGGACCGAACACCGGGGAGCTGTTTTTT. Using reference TRBV28 and TRBJ2-2 for the parts outside the CDR3, the full variable domain is DVKVTQSSRYLVKRTGEKVFLECVQDMDHENMFWYRQDPGLGLRLIYFSYDVKMKEKGDIPEGYSVSREKKERFSLILESASTNQTSMYLCASAVRGPNTGELFFGEGSRLTVL.

The J gene is TRBJ2-3, the V gene TRBV6-2 or TRBV6-3; 8 positions agree with TRBD2. CDR1 is MNHEY, CDR2 SVGEGT, per germline. The J segment lost 4 bases and the V segment lost 8 bases, leaving 2 bases of the junction unmatched. The CDR3 is made up of 12 amino acids. DNA for the CDR3: TGTGCCAGCGCGGGACTAGCAGATACGCAGTATTTT. Amino acid sequence: CASAGLADTQYF.

This clonotype was recorded at least ten times. V usage is TRBV10-3 and J usage is TRBJ2-3; D is unresolved. Trimming removed 6 bases from V and 4 bases from J, with 11 bases in between. The germline V gene has CDR1 ENHRY and CDR2 SYGVKD. CDR3 size: 13 residues. CDR3 DNA: TGTGCCATCAGGGGTGAAGGTCCAGATACGCAGTATTTT. Translation: CAIRGEGPDTQYF.

The V and J genes are TRBV24-1 and TRBJ2-1; no firm D call. This CDR3 has 13 amino acids. Germline V gives CDR1 KGHDR, CDR2 SFDVKD. Trimming removed 1 base from V and 6 bases from J, with 6 bases in between. The CDR3 DNA is TGTGCCACCAGTGATTTACGCGGCAATGAGCAGTTCTTC. Amino acid sequence: CATSDLRGNEQFF.

The chain uses TRBV7-9 and TRBJ2-7; TRBD2 agrees at 7 bases. Trimming cost V 4 bases and J 5 bases; bases outside gene matches: 11. From germline, CDR1 is SEHNR and CDR2 FQNEAQ (reference sequence). CDR3 length: 15 amino acids. CDR3 nucleotide sequence: TGTGCCAGCAGCTCCCCGGGGGAGGGCAGGCACGAGCAGTACTTC. Its protein is CASSSPGEGRHEQYF.

The J gene is TRBJ1-5, the V gene TRBV14; D uncertain. There are 12 residues in the CDR3. Germline lookup yields CDR1 SGHDN and CDR2 FVKESK. Trimming stripped 1 base from V and 6 bases from J, with 4 bases between. CDR3 DNA sequence: TGTGCCAGCAGCCAAGGGGGTCAGCCCCAGCATTTT. Translating gives CASSQGGQPQHF. Full variable domain (missing parts from reference TRBV14 and TRBJ1-5): EAGVTQFPSHSVIEKGQTVTLRCDPISGHDNLYWYRRVMGKEIKFLLHFVKESKQDESGMPNNRFLAERTGGTYSTLKVQPAELEDSGVYFCASSQGGQPQHFGDGTRLSIL.

This clonotype has just a few counts. The V and J genes are TRBV29-1 and TRBJ1-1; D not resolved. The CDR3 has 12 amino acids. Looked up from germline, CDR1 is SQVTM and CDR2 is ANQGSEA. Trimming removed 6 bases at V and 0 bases at J, with 8 bases between. The CDR3 here is CSVTAMNTEAFF. The CDR3, as DNA: TGCAGCGTCACTGCCATGAACACTGAAGCTTTCTTT. Supplemented by reference TRBV29-1 and TRBJ1-1, the full variable domain reads SAVISQKPSRDICQRGTSLTIQCQVDSQVTMMFWYRQQPGQSLTLIATANQGSEATYESGFVIDKFPISRPNLTFSTLTVSNMSPEDSSIYLCSVTAMNTEAFFGQGTRLTVV.

This clonotype was picked up a small number of times. V usage is TRBV14 and J usage is TRBJ1-1, with 11 bases identical to TRBD1. Germline V gene data show CDR1 as SGHDN and CDR2 as FVKESK. With V trimmed by 3 bases and J by 1 base, 10 bases remained unmatched. This CDR3 has 18 residues. Written as DNA, the CDR3 is TGTGCCAGCAGCCAGCTCATCCGGGACAGGGGGAGGAACACTGAAGCTTTCTTT. Its protein is CASSQLIRDRGRNTEAFF.

The J gene is TRBJ1-5, the V gene TRBV29-1; D remains unclear. The V and J ends lost 6 bases and 5 bases respectively, with 14 bases between them. The CDR3 totals 13 residues. CDR1 and CDR2 from the germline V gene are SQVTM and ANQGSEA. In nucleotides, the CDR3 is TGCAGCGTCTGCGAGATGGAGGATCAGCCCCAGCATTTT. Protein product: CSVCEMEDQPQHF.

V usage is TRBV19 and J usage is TRBJ2-7, with unresolved D. The CDR3 contains 16 residues. V shed 2 bases and J shed 0 bases, with 14 bases lying between them. Germline loops: CDR1 LNHDA, CDR2 SQIVND (reference sequence). CDR3 loop: CASSIIKKTFSYEQYF. The CDR3 nucleotides are TGTGCCAGTAGTATAATTAAGAAAACCTTCTCCTACGAGCAGTACTTC.